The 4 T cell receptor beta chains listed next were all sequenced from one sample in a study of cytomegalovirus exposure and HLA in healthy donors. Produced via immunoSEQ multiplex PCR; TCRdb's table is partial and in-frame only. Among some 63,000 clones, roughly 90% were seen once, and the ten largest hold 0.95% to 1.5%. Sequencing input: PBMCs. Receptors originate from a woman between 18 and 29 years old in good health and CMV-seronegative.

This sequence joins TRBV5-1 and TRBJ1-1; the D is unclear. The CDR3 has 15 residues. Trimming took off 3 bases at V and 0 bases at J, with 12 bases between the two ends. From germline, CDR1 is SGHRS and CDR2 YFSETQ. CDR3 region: CASSSGGALNTEAFF. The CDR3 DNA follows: TGCGCCAGCAGCTCCGGCGGAGCGTTGAACACTGAAGCTTTCTTT.

CDR3 residues: CASSAGGAGRNEQFF. The CDR3 DNA sequence: TGTGCCAGCAGTGCCGGGGGGGCGGGGCGGAATGAGCAGTTCTTC. The chain couples TRBV6-1 to TRBJ2-1, with 8 bases fitting TRBD2. Unmatched junction bases numbered 9, after V lost 4 bases and J lost 7 bases. In germline, CDR1 is MNHNS, CDR2 SASEGT. The CDR3 totals 15 residues.

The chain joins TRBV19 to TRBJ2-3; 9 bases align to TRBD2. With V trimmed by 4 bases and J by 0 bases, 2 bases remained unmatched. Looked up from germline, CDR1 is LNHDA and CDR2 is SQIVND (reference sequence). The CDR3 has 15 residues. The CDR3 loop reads CASSKGLASTDTQYF. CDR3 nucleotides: TGTGCCAGTAGTAAAGGACTAGCGAGCACAGATACGCAGTATTTT.

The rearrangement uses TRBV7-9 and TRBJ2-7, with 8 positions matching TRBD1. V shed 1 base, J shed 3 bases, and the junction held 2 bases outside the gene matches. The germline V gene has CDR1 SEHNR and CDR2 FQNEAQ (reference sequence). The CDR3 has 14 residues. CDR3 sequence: CASSLGTGNYEQYF. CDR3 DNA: TGTGCCAGCAGCTTAGGGACAGGGAACTACGAGCAGTACTTC.